These T cell receptor beta chains were read from a single sample in a study of T cells after posttransplantation cyclophosphamide. Here immunoSEQ multiplex PCR was the method, and the copy in TCRdb shows in-frame clones only, minus some. The sample has 20,000 to 25,000 clones, none seen only once. What was sequenced was PBMCs. Receptors originate from a woman aged 60 to 75 in good health, CMV-negative, and a related stem cell transplant donor. Each CDR3 is given without its conserved first and last residue. D genes are given only for firm matches.

TRBJ2-5 TRBV7-3 TRBD2 14 ASSAAGTSPGETQY
TRBJ2-7 TRBV19 TRBD1 12 ASSPTTGGHEQY
TRBJ1-5 TRBV4-3 TRBD1 14 ASSQDYRGSNQPQH
TRBJ2-5 TRBV11-3 NA 11 ASSTDSQETQY
TRBJ1-5 TRBV7-3 NA 13 ASTQLSASNQPQH
TRBJ2-7 TRBV5-1 TRBD2 13 ASSPSSGRSYEQY
TRBJ2-3 TRBV7-2 NA 13 ASSLVGHHTDTQY
TRBJ1-2 TRBV9 TRBD1 12 ASSVAGTAYGYT
TRBJ2-7 TRBV14 TRBD2 14 ASSSRGGLAGGVQY
TRBJ2-5 TRBV28 TRBD1 13 ASSLGQGAGETQY
TRBJ2-7 TRBV7-2 TRBD2 11 ASSLGTRLEQY